This T cell receptor beta chain appears in the sequencing data of a study of vaccination effects on CD4 cells after COVID-19. Study-level background: As their vaccination, participants received two doses of either BNT162b2 or mRNA-1273. A couple of convalescent pre-vaccine samples were taken 142 and 148 days post-diagnosis. General study results and limits: Spike-reactive clones in convalescents after vaccination were chiefly newly vaccine-induced.

As concerns this clone: What it binds is unknown.

Sequenced by immunoSEQ multiplex PCR; TCRdb stores in-frame clones only, minus some. Here the sample spans approximately 37,000 clones, approximately 73% being singletons. Before sequencing, viral peptide pools were used by the ViraFEST assay to expand antigen-specific CD4+ T cells. Culture lasted 10 days before CD4+ T cell isolation. The infection with SARS-CoV-2 (confirmed by PCR) occurred in this person between March and December 2020. Sequencing was performed on CD4+ T cells from PBMCs cultured with a peptide pool, taken before COVID-19 vaccination. This clonotype was sampled from a human donor who had a prior SARS-CoV-2 infection.

This CDR3 is CASSTTGGYTDTQYF. The CDR3 bases are TGCGCCAGCAGCACTACCGGTGGCTACACAGATACGCAGTATTTT. The chain links TRBV5-1 to TRBJ2-3; D call uncertain. This CDR3 spans 15 amino acids. Germline V lookup: CDR1 SGHRS, CDR2 YFSETQ. The V end was cut by 4 bases, the J end by 2 bases, with 14 bases between.